This T cell receptor beta chain was found in a study of Ad26.COV2.S vaccination and SARS-CoV-2 variants. Findings of the study overall: Possibly, TCR breadth and depth analyses underestimated total T cell responses. Similar non-spike TCR breadth was seen in vaccine and placebo recipients. Substantial response breadth was reportedly seen for spike-specific CD8+ and CD4+ T cells after vaccination.

To note about this clone: Its antigen is still unknown.

Assay used: immunoSEQ multiplex PCR; TCRdb lists only in-frame clones, some missing. The sample has about 97,000 clones, roughly 80% seen once; the top ten hold approximately 15%. The CDR3 consists of 17 residues. V lost 4 bases, J lost 0 bases, and 7 bases stayed unmatched. The germline V gene encodes CDR1 SNHLY and CDR2 FYNNEI. V usage is TRBV2 and J usage is TRBJ2-3, with 10 nucleotides matching TRBD1. The sample was peripheral blood, taken after recovery from COVID-19. This TCR derives from a human donor who had recovered from COVID-19. CDR3 residues: CASSAEDRGISTDTQYF. CDR3 DNA: TGTGCCAGCAGTGCCGAGGACAGGGGGATTAGCACAGATACGCAGTATTTT.